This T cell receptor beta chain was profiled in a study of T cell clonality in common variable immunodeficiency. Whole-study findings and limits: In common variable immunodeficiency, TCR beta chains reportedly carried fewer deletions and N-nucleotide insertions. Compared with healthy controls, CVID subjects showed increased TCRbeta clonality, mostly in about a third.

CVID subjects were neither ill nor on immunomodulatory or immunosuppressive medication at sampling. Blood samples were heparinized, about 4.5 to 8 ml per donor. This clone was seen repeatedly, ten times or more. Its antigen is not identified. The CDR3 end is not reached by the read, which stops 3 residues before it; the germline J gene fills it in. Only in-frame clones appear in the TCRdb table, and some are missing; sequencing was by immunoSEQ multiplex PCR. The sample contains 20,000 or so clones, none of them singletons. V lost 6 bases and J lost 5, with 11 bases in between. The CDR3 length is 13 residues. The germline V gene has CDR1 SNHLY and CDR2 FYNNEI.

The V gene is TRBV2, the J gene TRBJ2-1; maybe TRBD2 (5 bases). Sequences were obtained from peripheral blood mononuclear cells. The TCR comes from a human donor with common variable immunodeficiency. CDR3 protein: CASRGSVNNEQFF. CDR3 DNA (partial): TGTGCCAGCAGAGGTAGCGTGAACAATGAG.